A single sample gave rise to the 18 T cell receptor beta chains below, sequenced in a study of T cell clones after liver transplantation. The method was immunoSEQ multiplex PCR; TCRdb's version includes in-frame clones alone and lacks a portion of them. The sample holds 20,000 to 25,000 clones, approximately 68% seen once. This specimen was CD4+ T cells from blood, taken before liver transplant. These receptors all come from a human donor who received a liver transplant.

The V and J genes are TRBV12-5 and TRBJ1-2; the D gene is possibly TRBD1 (5 bases). CDR3 length: 14 residues. CDR1 is LGHNT and CDR2 is FRNRAP in the germline V gene. The germline V and J ends were trimmed by 2 bases and 4 bases, with 11 bases remaining between them. CDR3 bases: TGTGCTAGTGGTTTGCCCCTTGACAGCTATGGCTACACCTTC. Translation: CASGLPLDSYGYTF.

This chain uses TRBV7-2 with TRBJ2-5; the D is unclear. This CDR3 is built from 15 residues. Per the germline V gene, CDR1 is SGHTA and CDR2 is FQGNSA. Trimming cost V 4 bases and J 5 bases, with 17 bases left between them. The CDR3 DNA follows: TGTGCCAGCAGCTCATCGGCAGAACTACGGGAGACCCAGTACTTC. This codes for CASSSSAELRETQYF. Together with reference TRBV7-2 and TRBJ2-5, the CDR3 gives the full variable domain: GAGVSQSPSNKVTEKGKDVELRCDPISGHTALYWYRQSLGQGLEFLIYFQGNSAPDKSGLPSDRFSAERTGGSVSTLTIQRTQQEDSAVYLCASSSSAELRETQYFGPGTRLLVL.

The rearrangement joins TRBV14 to TRBJ2-7; TRBD1 matches 9 bases. Germline trimming cut 3 bases from V and 2 bases from J; bases unmatched to any gene: 8. Germline V gives CDR1 SGHDN, CDR2 FVKESK. CDR3 length: 16 residues. CDR3: CASSQLGRQGAYEQYV. In DNA form, the CDR3 reads TGTGCCAGCAGCCAGTTGGGTCGACAGGGGGCCTACGAGCAGTACGTC.

V gene TRBV14 combines with J gene TRBJ2-5; no firm D call. CDR1 and CDR2 (germline): SGHDN, FVKESK. V was clipped by 3 bases and J by 0 bases, with 17 bases between them. The CDR3 contains 17 residues. The CDR3 loop is CASSQEETRFDQETQYF. CDR3 sequence (DNA): TGTGCCAGCAGCCAGGAAGAGACTCGATTCGACCAAGAGACCCAGTACTTC.

This clone was counted between two and nine times. CDR3: CASSENGGRETQYF. The CDR3 DNA reads TGTGCCAGCAGTGAAAACGGCGGTAGGGAGACCCAGTACTTC. The chain couples TRBV2 to TRBJ2-5; D is uncertain. This CDR3 comprises 14 residues. V was trimmed by 2 bases and J by 5 bases, leaving 12 bases between them. Germline loops: CDR1 SNHLY, CDR2 FYNNEI. The variable domain in full, with the rest retrieved from reference TRBV2 and TRBJ2-5, is EPEVTQTPSHQVTQMGQEVILRCVPISNHLYFYWYRQILGQKVEFLVSFYNNEISEKSEIFDDQFSVERPDGSNFTLKIRSTKLEDSAMYFCASSENGGRETQYFGPGTRLLVL.

The chain has TRBV18 and TRBJ2-5; D gene uncertain. CDR3 length: 14 residues. The V end lost 3 bases, the J end lost 4 bases, and 12 bases lay between the germline ends. CDR1 is KGHSH, CDR2 LQKENI, per germline. The CDR3 region is CASSPQWGRETQYF. In nucleotides, the CDR3 is TGTGCCAGCTCACCCCAATGGGGTCGAGAGACCCAGTACTTC.

V is TRBV5-1 and J is TRBJ2-6; unclear D gene. V was clipped by 4 bases and J by 0 bases, with 11 bases between them. CDR1 and CDR2 from the germline V gene are SGHRS and YFSETQ. This CDR3 has 16 amino acids. The DNA for the CDR3 is TGCGCCAGCAGCCTACCGGGTTTCTCTGGGGCCAACGTCCTGACTTTC. This sequence encodes CASSLPGFSGANVLTF.

The V call is TRBV4-3, the J call TRBJ1-2; 7 bases are a match to TRBD1. In germline, CDR1 is LGHNA, CDR2 YSLEER. The CDR3 is 15 amino acids. Trimming at V came to 1 base and at J to 2 bases, leaving 4 bases not matched to a gene. The CDR3 spells CASSQAGTANYGYTF. The CDR3 DNA is TGCGCCAGCAGCCAAGCCGGGACAGCCAACTATGGCTACACCTTC.

This clone showed up just a few times. The rearrangement uses TRBV19 and TRBJ1-6; TRBD1 matches 9 bases. Germline V gene lookup returns CDR1 LNHDA and CDR2 SQIVND (reference sequence). This CDR3 has 22 residues. Trimming removed 5 bases from V and 5 bases from J; junction bases left unmatched: 25. This CDR3 is CASSRRTRDRAPVPQNNSPLHF. In nucleotides, the CDR3 is TGTGCCAGTAGTCGCAGAACCCGGGACAGGGCTCCGGTTCCGCAAAATAATTCACCCCTCCACTTT. Full variable domain (remainder filled in from reference TRBV19 and TRBJ1-6): DGGITQSPKYLFRKEGQNVTLSCEQNLNHDAMYWYRQDPGQGLRLIYYSQIVNDFQKGDIAEGYSVSREKKESFPLTVTSAQKNPTAFYLCASSRRTRDRAPVPQNNSPLHFGNGTRLTVT.

This chain joins TRBV6-5 and TRBJ1-6; the D is unclear. Per germline, CDR1 MNHEY and CDR2 SVGAGI. V was shortened by 4 bases and J by 2 bases, with 6 bases between the two germline ends. CDR3 length equals 14 residues. CDR3 sequence reads: CASSSNTYNSPLHF. The CDR3 DNA reads TGTGCCAGCAGTTCGAACACCTATAATTCACCCCTCCACTTT.

This clone was seen only once. The rearrangement links TRBV27 to TRBJ2-5; 14 bases align to TRBD2. The CDR3 runs 18 residues. Germline CDR1 is MNHEY and CDR2 is SMNVEV (reference sequence). V gave up 6 bases and J gave up 5 bases; unmatched junction bases: 14. CDR3 nucleotide sequence: TGTGCCAGCAGCCACATACCCCGGACTAGCGGGAGGAAGGAGACCCAGTACTTC. Protein: CASSHIPRTSGRKETQYF.

This chain links TRBV29-1 with TRBJ2-6, with D tentatively TRBD2 (6 bases). The V gene lost 7 bases and the J gene lost 0 bases, with 13 bases spanning the gap. The germline gives CDR1 SQVTM, CDR2 ANQGSEA. This CDR3 is built from 15 residues. CDR3 bases: TGCAGCGCGACCGGGGGACCCTCTGGGGCCAACGTCCTGACTTTC. As protein: CSATGGPSGANVLTF.

The sample holds a few counts of this clone. The CDR3 nucleotides read TGCAGTGCTAAACTAGCTGAGCAGTTCTTC. It specifies CSAKLAEQFF. The gene calls are TRBV20-1 and TRBJ2-1; possibly TRBD2 for D (6 bases). Germline V gives CDR1 DFQATT, CDR2 SNEGSKA (reference sequence). The V end lost 4 bases, the J end lost 9 bases, and 7 bases lay between the germline ends. The CDR3 spans 10 residues.

The chain employs TRBV11-2 and TRBJ2-6, with TRBD1 matching over 7 bases. J gave up 0 bases and V 3 bases, and 8 bases lay outside the gene matches. CDR1 is SGHAT, CDR2 FQNNGV, per germline. The CDR3 consists of 18 residues. Here the CDR3 reads CASSFLGQRSSGANVLTF. The CDR3 DNA reads as TGTGCCAGCAGCTTTTTGGGACAGAGGAGCTCTGGGGCCAACGTCCTGACTTTC. Full variable domain (remainder filled in from reference TRBV11-2 and TRBJ2-6): EAGVAQSPRYKIIEKRQSVAFWCNPISGHATLYWYQQILGQGPKLLIQFQNNGVVDDSQLPKDRFSAERLKGVDSTLKIQPAKLEDSAVYLCASSFLGQRSSGANVLTFGAGSRLTVL.

The V gene is TRBV4-2, the J gene TRBJ1-5, with D maybe TRBD1 (6 bases). Germline values: CDR1 LGHNA, CDR2 YNFKEQ. V was trimmed by 2 bases and J by 5 bases, leaving 16 bases between them. This CDR3 region has 16 residues. CDR3 bases: TGTGCCAGCAGCCAAATTGAGGTACAGGGCCATCAGCCCCAGCATTTT. Amino acids: CASSQIEVQGHQPQHF.

This clone has more than one count but fewer than ten. The chain uses TRBV18 and TRBJ1-1; a possible D gene is TRBD1 (5 bases). From germline, CDR1 is KGHSH and CDR2 LQKENI. Trimming took off 3 bases at V and 2 bases at J, with 7 bases between the two ends. The CDR3 is made up of 13 amino acids. The DNA for the CDR3 is TGTGCCAGCTCACCCGACAGTAACACTGAAGCTTTCTTT. It codes for CASSPDSNTEAFF.

The chain combines TRBV28 with TRBJ2-7; D gene uncertain. This CDR3 spans 11 amino acids. V lost 7 bases, J lost 2 bases, and 6 bases lay in between. Germline V gene lookup returns CDR1 MDHEN and CDR2 SYDVKM. CDR3: CASKATYEQYF. CDR3 nucleotides: TGTGCCAGCAAGGCTACCTACGAGCAGTACTTC.

This sequence joins TRBV19 and TRBJ1-6; D call uncertain. In germline, CDR1 is LNHDA, CDR2 SQIVND (reference sequence). CDR3 size: 15 residues. With 9 bases removed from V and 0 bases from J, the gap between germline ends came to 12 bases. CDR3 bases: TGTGCCAGCCGGGGTCCGAACTCCTATAATTCACCCCTCCACTTT. Its protein is CASRGPNSYNSPLHF.